This T cell receptor (beta chain) was profiled in a study of neoadjuvant anti-PD-1 for oral cavity cancer. Produced via immunoSEQ multiplex PCR; TCRdb's table is partial and in-frame only. The sample has around 81,000 clones, about 80% seen once. The CDR3 totals 13 residues. The germline gives CDR1 SNHLY, CDR2 FYNNEI. Trimming took off 7 bases at V and 0 bases at J, with 9 bases between the two ends. This clone was counted between two and nine times. The specimen comprised PBMCs, sampled before nivolumab (anti-PD-1) treatment. The sequence was obtained from a person aged 35-79 years with oral cavity squamous cell carcinoma. The rearrangement uses TRBV2 and TRBJ1-2; possible D gene TRBD1, 6 bases. CDR3 DNA sequence: TGTGCCAGCACTCAGGGGACTAACTATGGCTACACCTTC. Encoded protein: CASTQGTNYGYTF. Combining the CDR3 with reference TRBV2 and TRBJ1-2 gives the whole variable domain EPEVTQTPSHQVTQMGQEVILRCVPISNHLYFYWYRQILGQKVEFLVSFYNNEISEKSEIFDDQFSVERPDGSNFTLKIRSTKLEDSAMYFCASTQGTNYGYTFGSGTRLTVV.